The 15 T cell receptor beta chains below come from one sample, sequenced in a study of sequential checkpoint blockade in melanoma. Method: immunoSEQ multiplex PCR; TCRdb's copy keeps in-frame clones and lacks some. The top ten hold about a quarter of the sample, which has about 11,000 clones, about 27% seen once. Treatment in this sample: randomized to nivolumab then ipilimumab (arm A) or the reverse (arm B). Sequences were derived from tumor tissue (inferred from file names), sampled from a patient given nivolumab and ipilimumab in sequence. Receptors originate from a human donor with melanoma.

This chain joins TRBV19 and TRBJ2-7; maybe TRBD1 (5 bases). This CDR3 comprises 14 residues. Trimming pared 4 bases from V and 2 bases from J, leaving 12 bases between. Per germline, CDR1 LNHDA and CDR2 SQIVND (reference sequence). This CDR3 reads CASSTMTVPYEQYF. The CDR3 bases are TGTGCCAGTAGTACGATGACAGTTCCCTACGAGCAGTACTTC.

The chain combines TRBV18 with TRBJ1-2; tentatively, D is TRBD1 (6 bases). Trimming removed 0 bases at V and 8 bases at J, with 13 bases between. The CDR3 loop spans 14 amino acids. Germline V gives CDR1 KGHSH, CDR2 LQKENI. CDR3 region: CASSPPNRVGGYTF. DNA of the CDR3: TGTGCCAGCTCACCACCAAACAGGGTTGGAGGCTACACCTTC.

The CDR3 region is CASSLAGGPDEKLFF. The CDR3, as DNA: TGCGCCAGCAGCTTGGCTGGGGGGCCCGATGAAAAACTGTTTTTT. This sequence joins TRBV5-1 and TRBJ1-4, with D possibly being TRBD1 (6 bases). CDR1 is SGHRS, CDR2 YFSETQ, per germline. Trimming shortened V by 0 bases and J by 6 bases, and 12 bases separated the two germline ends. CDR3 size: 15 residues.

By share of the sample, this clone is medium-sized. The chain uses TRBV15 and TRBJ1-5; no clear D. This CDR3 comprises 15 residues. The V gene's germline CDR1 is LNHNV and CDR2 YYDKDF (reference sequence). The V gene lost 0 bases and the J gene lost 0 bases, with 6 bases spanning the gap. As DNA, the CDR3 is TGTGCCACCAGCAGAGACCCGAATAGCAATCAGCCCCAGCATTTT. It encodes CATSRDPNSNQPQHF. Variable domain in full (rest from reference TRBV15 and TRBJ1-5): DAMVIQNPRYQVTQFGKPVTLSCSQTLNHNVMYWYQQKSSQAPKLLFHYYDKDFNNEADTPDNFQSRRPNTSFCFLDIRSPGLGDTAMYLCATSRDPNSNQPQHFGDGTRLSIL.

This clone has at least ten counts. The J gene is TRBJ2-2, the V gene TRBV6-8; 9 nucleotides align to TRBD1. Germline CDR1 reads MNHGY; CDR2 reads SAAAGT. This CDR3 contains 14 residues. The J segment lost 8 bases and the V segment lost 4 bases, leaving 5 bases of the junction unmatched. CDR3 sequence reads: CASSSGQGVGELFF. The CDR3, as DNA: TGTGCCAGCAGTTCGGGACAGGGAGTTGGGGAGCTGTTTTTT.

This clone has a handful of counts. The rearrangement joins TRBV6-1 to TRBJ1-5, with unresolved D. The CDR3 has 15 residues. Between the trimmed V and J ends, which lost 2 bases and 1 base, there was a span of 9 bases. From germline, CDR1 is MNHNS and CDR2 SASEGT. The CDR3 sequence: CASSELGLSNQPQHF. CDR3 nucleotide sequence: TGTGCCAGCAGTGAATTAGGGTTGAGCAATCAGCCCCAGCATTTT.

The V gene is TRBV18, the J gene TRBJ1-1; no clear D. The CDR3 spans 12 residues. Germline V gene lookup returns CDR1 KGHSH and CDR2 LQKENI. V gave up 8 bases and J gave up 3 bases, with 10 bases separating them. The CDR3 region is CASHPGYTEAFF. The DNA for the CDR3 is TGTGCCAGCCATCCCGGGTACACTGAAGCTTTCTTT.

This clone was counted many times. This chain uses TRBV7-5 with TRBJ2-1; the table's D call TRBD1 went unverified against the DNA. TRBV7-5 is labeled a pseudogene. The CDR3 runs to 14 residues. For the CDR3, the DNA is TGTGCCAGCAGCTTAACGGACAGCTTCGGGATTCAGTTCTTC. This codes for CASSLTDSFGIQFF.

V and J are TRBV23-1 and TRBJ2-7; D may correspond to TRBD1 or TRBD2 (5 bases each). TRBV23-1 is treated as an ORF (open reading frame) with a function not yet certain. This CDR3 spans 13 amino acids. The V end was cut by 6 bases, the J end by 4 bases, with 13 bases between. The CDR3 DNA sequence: TGCGCCAGCAGCGAAGGGACCTTATACGAGCAGTACTTC. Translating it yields CASSEGTLYEQYF.

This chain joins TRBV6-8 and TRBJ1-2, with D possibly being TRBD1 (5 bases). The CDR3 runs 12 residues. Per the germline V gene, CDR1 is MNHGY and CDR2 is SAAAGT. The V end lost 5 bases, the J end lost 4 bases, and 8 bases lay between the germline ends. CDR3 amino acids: CASSGTAYGYTF. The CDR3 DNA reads TGTGCCAGCAGTGGGACCGCCTATGGCTACACCTTC.

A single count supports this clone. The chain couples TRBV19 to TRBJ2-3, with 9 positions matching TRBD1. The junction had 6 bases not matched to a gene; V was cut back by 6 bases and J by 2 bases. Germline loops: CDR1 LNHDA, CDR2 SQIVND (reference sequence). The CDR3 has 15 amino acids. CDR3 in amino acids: CASSDDRGFTDTQYF. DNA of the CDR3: TGTGCCAGTAGCGACGACAGGGGGTTCACAGATACGCAGTATTTT.

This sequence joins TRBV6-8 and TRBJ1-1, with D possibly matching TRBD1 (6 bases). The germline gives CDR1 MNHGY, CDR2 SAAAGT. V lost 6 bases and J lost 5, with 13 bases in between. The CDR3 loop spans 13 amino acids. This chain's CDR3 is CASSLQGETEAFF. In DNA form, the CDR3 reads TGTGCCAGCAGCCTACAGGGAGAGACTGAAGCTTTCTTT.

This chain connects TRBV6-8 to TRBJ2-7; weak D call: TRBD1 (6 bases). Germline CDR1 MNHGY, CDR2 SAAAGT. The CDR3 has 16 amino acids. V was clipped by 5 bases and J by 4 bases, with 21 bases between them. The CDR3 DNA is TGTGCCAGCAGTGACCCGAGGGGGAGTTCGATGTACGAGCAGTACTTC. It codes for CASSDPRGSSMYEQYF.

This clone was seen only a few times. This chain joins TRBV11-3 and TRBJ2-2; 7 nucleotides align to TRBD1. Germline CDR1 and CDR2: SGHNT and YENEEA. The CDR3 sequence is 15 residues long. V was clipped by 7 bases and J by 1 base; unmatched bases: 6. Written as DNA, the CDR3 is TGTGCCAGCACAACCGGGACAGAGAACACCGGGGAGCTGTTTTTT. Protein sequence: CASTTGTENTGELFF.

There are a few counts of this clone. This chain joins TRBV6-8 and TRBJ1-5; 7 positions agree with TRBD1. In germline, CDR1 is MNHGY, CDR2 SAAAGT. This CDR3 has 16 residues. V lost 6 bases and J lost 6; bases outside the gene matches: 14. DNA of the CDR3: TGTGCCAGCAGCTCGGACAGGCAGATAGGATTTCAGCCCCAGCATTTT. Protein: CASSSDRQIGFQPQHF.